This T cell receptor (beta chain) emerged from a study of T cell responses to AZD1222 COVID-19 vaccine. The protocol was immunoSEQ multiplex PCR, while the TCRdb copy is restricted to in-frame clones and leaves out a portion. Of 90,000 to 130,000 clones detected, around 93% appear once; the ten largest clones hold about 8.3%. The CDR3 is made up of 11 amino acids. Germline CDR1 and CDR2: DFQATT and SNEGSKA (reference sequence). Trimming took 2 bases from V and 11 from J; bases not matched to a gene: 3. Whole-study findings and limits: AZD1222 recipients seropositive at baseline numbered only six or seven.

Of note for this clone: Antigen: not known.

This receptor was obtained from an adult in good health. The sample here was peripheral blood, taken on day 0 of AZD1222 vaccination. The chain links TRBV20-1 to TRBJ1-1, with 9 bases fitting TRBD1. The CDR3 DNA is TGCAGTGCTAGAACCGGGACAGGGGCTTTCTTT. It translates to CSARTGTGAFF.